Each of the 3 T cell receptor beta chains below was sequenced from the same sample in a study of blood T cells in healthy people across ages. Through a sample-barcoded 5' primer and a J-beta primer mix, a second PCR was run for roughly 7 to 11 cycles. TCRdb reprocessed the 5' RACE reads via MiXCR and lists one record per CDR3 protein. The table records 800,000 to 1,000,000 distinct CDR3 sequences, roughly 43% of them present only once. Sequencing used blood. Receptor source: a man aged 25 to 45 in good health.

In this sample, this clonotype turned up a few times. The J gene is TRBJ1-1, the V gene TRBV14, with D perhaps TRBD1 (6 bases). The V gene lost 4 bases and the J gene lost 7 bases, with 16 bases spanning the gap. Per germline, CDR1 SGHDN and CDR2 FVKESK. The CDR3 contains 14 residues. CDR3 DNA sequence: TGTGCCAGCAGCCTACAGGGAAGGAGGATTGAAGCTTTCTTT. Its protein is CASSLQGRRIEAFF.

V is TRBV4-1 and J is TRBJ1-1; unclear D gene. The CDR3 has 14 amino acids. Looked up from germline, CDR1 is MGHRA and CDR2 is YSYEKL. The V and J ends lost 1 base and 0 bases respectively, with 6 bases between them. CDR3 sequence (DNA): TGCGCCAGCAGCCAAGGGTCCGTGAACACTGAAGCTTTCTTT. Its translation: CASSQGSVNTEAFF.

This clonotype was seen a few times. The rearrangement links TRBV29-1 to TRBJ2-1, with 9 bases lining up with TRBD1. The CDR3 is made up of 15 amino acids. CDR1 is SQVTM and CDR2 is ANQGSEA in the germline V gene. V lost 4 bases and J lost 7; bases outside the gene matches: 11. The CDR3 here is CSVVGLGQGQNEQFF. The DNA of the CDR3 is TGCAGCGTTGTGGGGCTGGGACAGGGCCAAAATGAGCAGTTCTTC.